This is a list of T cell receptor beta chains from one sample in a study of OX40 agonist ivuxolimab in advanced cancers. Sequencing used immunoSEQ multiplex PCR; TCRdb keeps in-frame clones, though not all of them. The sample has 53,000 or so clones, approximately 86% seen once. Material: CD4+ or CD8+ T cells sorted from blood, obtained in a trial of the OX40 agonist ivuxolimab. These TCRs come from an adult with an advanced solid tumor such as melanoma, head and neck, liver or kidney cancer. CDR3s include the opening cysteine and the closing phenylalanine or tryptophan. D genes are given only for firm matches. Only some rows state a clone size, as once, few, many or a class for expanded clones.

d_gene,v_gene,abundance,j_gene,CDR3nt,CDR3aa
.,TRBV4-2,.,TRBJ1-5,TGTGCCAGCAGCCAAGATGGTAGCAATCAGCCCCAGCATTTT,CASSQDGSNQPQHF
.,TRBV7-8,.,TRBJ2-5,TGTGCCAGCAGCACCCGGGACTCACAAGAGACCCAGTACTTC,CASSTRDSQETQYF
.,TRBV10-3,.,TRBJ1-1,TGTGCCATCAGTGAACAGAACACTGAAGCTTTCTTT,CAISEQNTEAFF
.,TRBV19,.,TRBJ1-2,TGTGCCAGTAGTATCAACAGCTTAGGCTACACCTTC,CASSINSLGYTF
.,TRBV10-1,.,TRBJ2-1,TGCGCCAGCAGTGAGGGGCGGGGCTCCTACAATGAGCAGTTCTTC,CASSEGRGSYNEQFF
.,TRBV5-1,.,TRBJ1-4,TGCGCCAGCAGCTCTTACACGGGAGCAAATGAAAAACTGTTTTTT,CASSSYTGANEKLFF
.,TRBV16,.,TRBJ2-5,TGTGCCAGCAGCCGTGACACCCTGGGGACCCAGTACTTC,CASSRDTLGTQYF
.,TRBV6-1,.,TRBJ1-1,TGTGCCAGCAGTGAAGCGCTAGAGAACACTGAAGCTTTCTTT,CASSEALENTEAFF
.,TRBV7-9,.,TRBJ1-4,TGTGCCAGCAGCTTCCAGACAGGATATAATGAAAAACTGTTTTTT,CASSFQTGYNEKLFF
TRBD2,TRBV4-1,once,TRBJ2-3,TGCGCCAGCAGCCTCCATGAGGTAGCGGGAGACAATACGCAGTATTTT,CASSLHEVAGDNTQYF
TRBD1,TRBV6-7,.,TRBJ2-7,TGTGCCAAACCGCCGGGACAGGGGCTGGGGGAGCAGTACTTC,CAKPPGQGLGEQYF